The source of this T cell receptor (beta chain) is a study of CD8 T cells in Susac syndrome. The authors reverse transcribed about 0.5 to 1 ug RNA with random hexamers. TCRdb reanalysed the immunoSEQ multiplex PCR reads using MiXCR and keeps one entry per CDR3 protein. The repertoire consists of approximately 170,000 distinct CDR3 sequences, with 93% occurring once and the leading ten covering around 0.13%. Trimming left V 3 bases short and J 0 bases short, with 9 bases between. Germline CDR1 and CDR2: KGHSH and LQKENI. CDR3 length: 16 amino acids. Sequenced material: CD4+ T cells from PBMCs. This sequence originates from a human donor in good health. The gene calls are TRBV18 and TRBJ1-6; no firm D call. The DNA of the CDR3 is TGTGCCAGCTCACCGTCAGGCAGCTCCTATAATTCACCCCTCCACTTT. Amino acid sequence: CASSPSGSSYNSPLHF.